The TCR beta chain under discussion was sequenced for a study of cytomegalovirus exposure and HLA in healthy donors. Whole-study context: The roughly 120 validation repertoires, a later analysis reported, used the same platform as the 666 first-cohort repertoires.

This CDR3 region has 15 residues. Germline V lookup: CDR1 SEHNR, CDR2 FQNEAQ (reference sequence). J gave up 1 base and V 8 bases, and 5 bases lay outside the gene matches. Method: immunoSEQ multiplex PCR; TCRdb's copy keeps in-frame clones and lacks some. Among over 45,000 clones listed, roughly nine tenths were seen once. Findings and caveats of the study: The finding came from a later analysis; first-cohort TCR clusters tended to co-occur in the roughly 110 validation repertoires. With high specificity and sensitivity, the classifier reportedly diagnosed cytomegalovirus status.

With regard to this clone: Its antigen is unknown.

The chain couples TRBV7-9 to TRBJ2-2; 9 bases are shared with TRBD2. Sequencing input: PBMCs. This TCR was recovered from a man younger than 35 in good health and CMV-seronegative. The CDR3 here is CASGLTSGNTGELFF. In DNA form, the CDR3 reads TGTGCCAGCGGGCTGACTAGCGGGAACACCGGGGAGCTGTTTTTT.